A single T cell receptor beta chain is shown here with its context. Its antigen is still unknown. The data were obtained in a study of T cell responses to AZD1222 COVID-19 vaccine. Sequencing was performed with immunoSEQ multiplex PCR; in TCRdb, only in-frame clones are kept and a portion is missing. The sample lists 90,000 to 100,000 clones, 85% seen once, with about 4.5% in the top ten. Findings of the study overall: Spike-specific TCR breadth and depth both grew after two AZD1222 doses.

Per the germline V gene, CDR1 is SGHRS and CDR2 is YFSETQ. After removal of 4 bases from V and 3 bases from J, the junction contained 8 bases not matched to a gene. This CDR3 spans 15 amino acids. The study pooled second doses at about 4 or about 12 weeks. This chain links TRBV5-1 with TRBJ1-1; TRBD1 aligns across 8 bases. This TCR came from an adult who received the AZD1222 COVID-19 vaccine. The sample in question was peripheral blood, obtained 28 days after the second AZD1222 dose. The CDR3, as DNA: TGCGCCAGCAGCACAGGACAGGGAGCGCACACTGAAGCTTTCTTT. Encoded protein: CASSTGQGAHTEAFF.